Below, 31 T cell receptor beta chains from the same sample are listed, as sequenced in a study of cytomegalovirus exposure and HLA in healthy donors. Amplification used 60 Vbeta primers and 13 Jbeta primers. TCRdb's table, derived via immunoSEQ multiplex PCR, lists solely in-frame clones and lacks some. The sample carries about 140,000 clones, about three quarters recorded once. Material for sequencing was PBMCs. Receptors were obtained from a man aged 30 to 45 in good health and CMV-seropositive.

This clone was counted a few times. The J gene is TRBJ2-7, the V gene TRBV9, with TRBD1 as a possible D gene (6 bases). Trimming took 4 bases from V and 3 from J, leaving 17 bases between them. Germline assignment: CDR1 SGDLS and CDR2 YYNGEE. This CDR3 region has 15 residues. CDR3 in DNA: TGTGCCAGCAGCCTAGGTGTGACAGGCTTCTACGAGCAGTACTTC. It yields the protein CASSLGVTGFYEQYF.

The V call is TRBV6-5, the J call TRBJ1-3; the D gene is possibly TRBD1 (5 bases). Germline CDR1 and CDR2: MNHEY and SVGAGI. The CDR3 has 16 residues. V was shortened by 0 bases and J by 4 bases, with 13 bases between the two germline ends. The CDR3 DNA reads as TGTGCCAGCAGTTACTCGTTCCAGGGATCGGGAAACACCATATATTTT. Translating gives CASSYSFQGSGNTIYF.

The rearrangement joins TRBV5-1 to TRBJ1-1, with D possibly matching TRBD1 (6 bases). The CDR3 spans 14 residues. Germline V gene lookup returns CDR1 SGHRS and CDR2 YFSETQ. V was pared by 2 bases and J by 3 bases, with 11 bases between. The chain's CDR3 is CASSLQDSYTEAFF. In DNA form, the CDR3 reads TGCGCCAGCAGCTTACAGGACAGCTACACTGAAGCTTTCTTT. The complete variable domain, with remaining parts taken from reference TRBV5-1 and TRBJ1-1, reads KAGVTQTPRYLIKTRGQQVTLSCSPISGHRSVSWYQQTPGQGLQFLFEYFSETQRNKGNFPGRFSGRQFSNSRSEMNVSTLELGDSALYLCASSLQDSYTEAFFGQGTRLTVV.

This rearrangement joins TRBV6-1 to TRBJ1-1; TRBD1 agrees at 11 bases. The CDR3 runs to 16 residues. CDR1 MNHNS and CDR2 SASEGT come from the germline V gene. The V gene end was trimmed by 4 bases and the J gene end by 5 bases; junction bases not matched to a gene: 9. CDR3 bases: TGTGCCAGCAGTGTCGGGACAGGGGGGGCGAAAACTGAAGCTTTCTTT. This sequence encodes CASSVGTGGAKTEAFF.

The rearrangement uses TRBV28 and TRBJ1-1; D may be TRBD1 (5 bases). The CDR3 has 16 residues. Germline V gives CDR1 MDHEN, CDR2 SYDVKM. V lost 11 bases and J 0 bases, leaving 22 bases between the germline ends. The CDR3 DNA reads as TGTGCCCGGCCCATATTACGGGGGACGATGAACACTGAAGCTTTCTTT. This sequence encodes CARPILRGTMNTEAFF.

The sample holds a few counts of this clone. The CDR3 sequence is CASLRTGYTEAFF. DNA of the CDR3: TGTGCCAGCTTGAGAACGGGATACACTGAAGCTTTCTTT. The genes are TRBV2 and TRBJ1-1; D is undetermined. Trimming took 8 bases from V and 3 from J, leaving 13 bases between them. This CDR3 is 13 amino acids long. CDR1 SNHLY and CDR2 FYNNEI come from the germline V gene. Combining the CDR3 with reference TRBV2 and TRBJ1-1 gives the whole variable domain EPEVTQTPSHQVTQMGQEVILRCVPISNHLYFYWYRQILGQKVEFLVSFYNNEISEKSEIFDDQFSVERPDGSNFTLKIRSTKLEDSAMYFCASLRTGYTEAFFGQGTRLTVV.

The chain couples TRBV30 to TRBJ1-4; weak D call: TRBD1 (5 bases). The CDR3 is made up of 13 amino acids. Germline loops: CDR1 GTSNPN, CDR2 SVGIG (reference sequence). V gave up 0 bases and J gave up 8 bases, with 10 bases separating them. CDR3 protein: CAWSVRGVEKLFF. In DNA form, the CDR3 reads TGTGCCTGGAGTGTACGGGGGGTAGAAAAACTGTTTTTT.

This clone was observed a few times. The CDR3 nucleotides are TGTGCCAGCAGTCACCCTCTCCGGACAGGCCCGGGTGGCAATCAGCCCCAGCATTTT. The encoded protein is CASSHPLRTGPGGNQPQHF. The chain recombines TRBV28 with TRBJ1-5; 7 bases match TRBD1. Germline-derived CDR1 and CDR2 are MDHEN and SYDVKM. The CDR3 is 19 amino acids. The trim removed 5 bases at V and 2 bases at J, leaving 18 bases unmatched.

J is TRBJ2-5 and V is TRBV5-1, with 9 bases identical to TRBD2. In germline, CDR1 is SGHRS, CDR2 YFSETQ. Trimming removed 0 bases from V and 5 bases from J; junction bases left unmatched: 5. This CDR3 spans 15 amino acids. DNA for the CDR3: TGCGCCAGCAGCTTGGTAGCGGGAGAGGGGGAGACCCAGTACTTC. This sequence encodes CASSLVAGEGETQYF.

The J gene is TRBJ2-7, the V gene TRBV7-8, with 7 bases fitting TRBD1. Germline V lookup: CDR1 SGHVS, CDR2 FQNEAQ. V shed 1 base, J shed 2 bases, and the junction held 2 bases outside the gene matches. CDR3 length: 14 amino acids. CDR3 loop: CASSLVTGPYEQYF. Here the CDR3 DNA reads TGTGCCAGCAGCTTAGTGACAGGGCCCTACGAGCAGTACTTC.

The J gene is TRBJ2-1, the V gene TRBV5-1, with TRBD1 matching 7 bases. The CDR3 totals 15 residues. J was trimmed by 3 bases and V by 4 bases; bases with no gene match: 7. CDR1 is SGHRS, CDR2 YFSETQ, per germline. The CDR3 bases are TGCGCCAGCAGCACCTACAGGGGAGACTACAATGAGCAGTTCTTC. Residues: CASSTYRGDYNEQFF.

The rearrangement joins TRBV5-8 to TRBJ2-5; 11 bases map to TRBD2. The junction had 9 bases not matched to a gene; V was cut back by 2 bases and J by 0 bases. In germline, CDR1 is SGHTS, CDR2 YDEGEE. The CDR3 loop spans 18 amino acids. CDR3 loop: CASSFQSRLAGNQETQYF. CDR3 nucleotide sequence: TGTGCCAGCAGCTTCCAGTCTCGACTAGCGGGGAACCAAGAGACCCAGTACTTC. Variable domain in full (rest from reference TRBV5-8 and TRBJ2-5): EAGVTQSPTHLIKTRGQQATLRCSPISGHTSVYWYQQALGLGLQFLLWYDEGEERNRGNFPPRFSGRQFPNYSSELNVNALELEDSALYLCASSFQSRLAGNQETQYFGPGTRLLVL.

This clone was picked up a small number of times. This rearrangement joins TRBV4-1 to TRBJ1-1; the match to TRBD1 covers 7 bases. V trimming: 4 bases; J trimming: 0 bases; junction bases outside the gene matches: 2. The CDR3 covers 14 residues. CDR1 MGHRA and CDR2 YSYEKL come from the germline V gene. CDR3 DNA sequence: TGCGCCAGCAGCCTGGGACAGATGAACACTGAAGCTTTCTTT. It yields the protein CASSLGQMNTEAFF.

The chain recombines TRBV5-1 with TRBJ2-2; possible D gene TRBD2, 6 bases. From germline, CDR1 is SGHRS and CDR2 YFSETQ. Between the trimmed V and J ends, which lost 1 base and 3 bases, there was a span of 13 bases. This CDR3 comprises 16 residues. The CDR3 protein is CASSLRPAGDTGELFF. The CDR3 DNA reads TGCGCCAGCAGCTTGCGGCCAGCGGGCGACACCGGGGAGCTGTTTTTT.

The genes are TRBV2 and TRBJ2-4; 9 nucleotides agree with TRBD1. V shed 7 bases, J shed 6 bases, and the junction held 10 bases outside the gene matches. The germline V gene has CDR1 SNHLY and CDR2 FYNNEI. CDR3 length: 15 amino acids. The CDR3 DNA reads TGTGCCAGCAACCCGACAGGGGGTTTAGTAAACATTCAGTACTTC. Amino acid sequence: CASNPTGGLVNIQYF.

The chain uses TRBV9 and TRBJ2-3; no clear D. Germline loops: CDR1 SGDLS, CDR2 YYNGEE. The CDR3 consists of 13 residues. V was cut by 3 bases and J by 0 bases, with 5 bases left in between. The CDR3 loop is CASSGLSTDTQYF. DNA for the CDR3: TGTGCCAGCAGCGGGCTTAGCACAGATACGCAGTATTTT.

This chain links TRBV7-9 with TRBJ2-2, with D possibly TRBD1 on 6 matching bases. This CDR3 comprises 16 residues. The germline gives CDR1 SEHNR, CDR2 FQNEAQ (reference sequence). Between the trimmed V and J ends, which lost 2 bases and 1 base, there was a span of 11 bases. CDR3 in DNA: TGTGCCAGCAGCTTAAGAACCAGGGGGAACACCGGGGAGCTGTTTTTT. Amino acids: CASSLRTRGNTGELFF. The full variable domain, completed using reference TRBV7-9 and TRBJ2-2, is DTGVSQNPRHKITKRGQNVTFRCDPISEHNRLYWYRQTLGQGPEFLTYFQNEAQLEKSRLLSDRFSAERPKGSFSTLEIQRTEQGDSAMYLCASSLRTRGNTGELFFGEGSRLTVL.

The chain couples TRBV11-3 to TRBJ2-1; TRBD2 is a possible D gene (6 bases). Between the trimmed V and J ends, which lost 5 bases and 3 bases, there was a span of 14 bases. The CDR3 length is 15 residues. From germline, CDR1 is SGHNT and CDR2 YENEEA. The CDR3 nucleotides are TGTGCCAGCAGCCGCGGAGGTAGCGGCTACAATGAGCAGTTCTTC. Its translation: CASSRGGSGYNEQFF.

This clone has only one observation. The chain carries TRBV4-1 and TRBJ2-3; 8 positions match TRBD1. This CDR3 region has 18 residues. CDR1 is MGHRA and CDR2 is YSYEKL in the germline V gene. J was trimmed by 5 bases and V by 1 base; bases with no gene match: 14. The chain's CDR3 is CASSQVGFHRGRRDTQYF. In nucleotides, the CDR3 is TGCGCCAGCAGCCAAGTTGGGTTCCACAGGGGGAGGAGAGATACGCAGTATTTT.

V gene TRBV2 combines with J gene TRBJ2-5; 8 positions match TRBD2. The length of the CDR3 is 16 residues. In germline, CDR1 is SNHLY, CDR2 FYNNEI. V gave up 4 bases and J gave up 6 bases; unmatched junction bases: 13. The CDR3 region is CASSALTGGPRKTQYF. CDR3 sequence (DNA): TGTGCCAGCAGTGCGTTGACGGGAGGGCCAAGGAAGACCCAGTACTTC.

The V and J genes are TRBV7-3 and TRBJ1-1; TRBD1 aligns across 8 bases. V lost 5 bases to trimming and J lost 7 bases; unmatched junction nucleotides: 12. There are 15 residues in the CDR3. Germline V gene data show CDR1 as SGHTA and CDR2 as FQGTGA. This CDR3 is CASSLGTGRLREAFF. CDR3 sequence (DNA): TGTGCCAGCAGCCTGGGGACAGGTAGGCTCCGTGAAGCTTTCTTT.

The rearrangement uses TRBV30 and TRBJ2-7, with a weak D call TRBD2 (5 bases). In germline, CDR1 is GTSNPN, CDR2 SVGIG (reference sequence). CDR3 length: 15 amino acids. Trimming shortened V by 1 base and J by 3 bases, and 16 bases separated the two germline ends. CDR3 sequence (DNA): TGTGCCTGGAGTGCATCCTTAGGAGCGGACTACGAGCAGTACTTC. Encoded protein: CAWSASLGADYEQYF.

The V gene is TRBV6-5, the J gene TRBJ2-7; D is undetermined. The CDR3 runs to 13 residues. The germline CDR1 and CDR2 sequences are MNHEY and SVGAGI. The V end was cut by 2 bases, the J end by 3 bases, with 8 bases between. CDR3 loop: CASSYRDNYEQYF. CDR3 bases: TGTGCCAGCAGTTACCGCGACAACTACGAGCAGTACTTC.

The genes are TRBV5-1 and TRBJ2-2; 10 bases align to TRBD2. The CDR3 length is 18 residues. Germline V lookup: CDR1 SGHRS, CDR2 YFSETQ. V shed 0 bases and J 4 bases; nucleotides not matched to a gene: 9. The chain's CDR3 is CASSLAFITSGTTGELFF. DNA for the CDR3: TGCGCCAGCAGCTTGGCCTTTATAACTAGCGGGACCACCGGGGAGCTGTTTTTT.

The chain couples TRBV6-5 to TRBJ2-6; D is unclear. Germline CDR1 MNHEY, CDR2 SVGAGI. Trimming removed 2 bases from V and 0 bases from J, with 8 bases in between. The CDR3 loop spans 16 amino acids. The CDR3 sequence: CASSYGQNSGANVLTF. CDR3 coding DNA: TGTGCCAGCAGTTACGGGCAGAACTCTGGGGCCAACGTCCTGACTTTC.

This CDR3 is CAISSGTGSRYEQYF. The CDR3 DNA follows: TGTGCCATCAGCTCCGGGACAGGGTCACGCTACGAGCAGTACTTC. The chain joins TRBV10-3 to TRBJ2-7; 9 bases map to TRBD1. The CDR3 is 15 residues long. Germline values: CDR1 ENHRY, CDR2 SYGVKD. Trimming at V came to 6 bases and at J to 3 bases, leaving 9 bases not matched to a gene.

The J gene is TRBJ1-2, the V gene TRBV6-5; 9 positions agree with TRBD1. The V gene's germline CDR1 is MNHEY and CDR2 SVGAGI. The junction had 5 bases not matched to a gene; V was cut back by 6 bases and J by 3 bases. This CDR3 spans 14 amino acids. This CDR3 reads CASRGTGSYYGYTF. The CDR3 DNA follows: TGTGCCAGCAGAGGGACAGGGAGTTACTATGGCTACACCTTC.

This chain uses TRBV7-7 with TRBJ2-1; 7 bases fit TRBD1. Trimming removed 3 bases from V and 6 bases from J; junction bases left unmatched: 8. The CDR3 is 15 residues long. The germline CDR1 and CDR2 sequences are SSHAT and FNYEAQ (reference sequence). CDR3 sequence reads: CASSFGRQGSNEQFF. The CDR3 DNA reads TGTGCCAGCAGCTTCGGTCGACAGGGATCCAATGAGCAGTTCTTC.

The V gene is TRBV6-5, the J gene TRBJ2-3; D perhaps matches TRBD2 (6 bases). Looked up from germline, CDR1 is MNHEY and CDR2 is SVGAGI. This CDR3 comprises 13 residues. Trimming stripped 4 bases from V and 4 bases from J, with 9 bases between. CDR3: CASSLGLADTQYF. In nucleotides, the CDR3 is TGTGCCAGCAGTTTGGGACTCGCAGATACGCAGTATTTT.

J is TRBJ2-5 and V is TRBV5-6; 11 bases match TRBD1. CDR1 SGHDT and CDR2 YYEEEE come from the germline V gene. The CDR3 consists of 14 residues. The junction had 7 bases not matched to a gene; V was cut back by 6 bases and J by 6 bases. In DNA, the CDR3 is TGTGCCAGCAACCGGGACAGGGGGTTGAAGACCCAGTACTTC. As protein: CASNRDRGLKTQYF.

The genes are TRBV6-5 and TRBJ1-2; no clear D gene. V lost 3 bases and J lost 8, with 16 bases in between. This CDR3 spans 14 amino acids. CDR1 and CDR2 from the germline V gene are MNHEY and SVGAGI. The DNA of the CDR3 is TGTGCCAGCAGTTATGTGCGGCAGATACTCGGCTACACCTTC. Its protein is CASSYVRQILGYTF.